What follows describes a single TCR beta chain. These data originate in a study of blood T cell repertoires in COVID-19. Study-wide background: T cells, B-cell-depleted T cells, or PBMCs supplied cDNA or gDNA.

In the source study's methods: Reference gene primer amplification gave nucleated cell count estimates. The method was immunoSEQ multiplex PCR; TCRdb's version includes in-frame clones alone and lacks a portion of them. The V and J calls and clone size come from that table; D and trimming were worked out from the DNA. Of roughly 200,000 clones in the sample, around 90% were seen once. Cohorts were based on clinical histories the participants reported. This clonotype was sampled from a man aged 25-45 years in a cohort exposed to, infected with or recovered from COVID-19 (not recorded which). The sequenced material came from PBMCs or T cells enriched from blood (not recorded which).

The CDR3 bases are TGTGCCAGCAGTTTTTCCCGGGACAGGGGAGCTTTCTTT. Protein: CASSFSRDRGAFF. The rearrangement uses TRBV6-5 and TRBJ1-1; 10 nucleotides align to TRBD1. Germline CDR1 MNHEY, CDR2 SVGAGI. CDR3 length equals 13 residues. J lost 10 bases, V lost 4 bases, and 6 bases had no gene match.